A selection of T cell receptor beta chains follows, all from one sample in a study of T cell responses to AZD1222 COVID-19 vaccine. Libraries were prepared by immunoSEQ multiplex PCR; TCRdb keeps only in-frame clonotypes and omits some of them. The sample shows 150,000 to 200,000 clones, 90% to 95% of them seen only once. Material: peripheral blood, obtained 28 days after the second AZD1222 dose. The receptor source for this set is an adult who received the AZD1222 COVID-19 vaccine. The CDR3 runs from the conserved cysteine through the conserved F or W. A D gene is named only where the DNA matches it firmly. The size of a clone is reported for some rows only, either as once, few or many, or as a class for expanded clones.

j_gene: TRBJ1-2
d_gene: -
abundance: -
v_gene: TRBV5-8
CDR3nt: TGTGCCAGCAGCTTGGCCGTCGACAGCAAAGCTAACTATGGCTACACCTTC
CDR3aa: CASSLAVDSKANYGYTF

j_gene: TRBJ2-5
d_gene: -
abundance: -
v_gene: TRBV11-1
CDR3nt: TGTGCCAGCAGCTCACCTCGGGGGCAAGAGACCCAGTACTTC
CDR3aa: CASSSPRGQETQYF

j_gene: TRBJ2-7
d_gene: -
abundance: -
v_gene: TRBV27
CDR3nt: TGTGCCAGCAGTTTCCACGACTTCGACGAGCAGTACTTC
CDR3aa: CASSFHDFDEQYF

j_gene: TRBJ1-1
d_gene: -
abundance: -
v_gene: TRBV5-5
CDR3nt: TGTGCCAGCAGCTTGCACACCGTGAACACCGAAGCTTTCTTT
CDR3aa: CASSLHTVNTEAFF

j_gene: TRBJ1-2
d_gene: -
abundance: -
v_gene: TRBV28
CDR3nt: TGTGCCAGCAGTTCTATGGGACGGTGGGGGAACTATGGCTACACCTTC
CDR3aa: CASSSMGRWGNYGYTF

j_gene: TRBJ2-1
d_gene: TRBD2
abundance: -
v_gene: TRBV11-2
CDR3nt: TGTGCCAGCAGCTTATCACTAGCGCTCAATGAGCAGTTCTTC
CDR3aa: CASSLSLALNEQFF

j_gene: TRBJ2-3
d_gene: TRBD2
abundance: -
v_gene: TRBV9
CDR3nt: TGTGCCAGCAGCGTAACAGCGGGAGGGCTGGGTACGCAGTATTTT
CDR3aa: CASSVTAGGLGTQYF

j_gene: TRBJ2-1
d_gene: -
abundance: -
v_gene: TRBV30
CDR3nt: TGTGCCTGGAGTGCTACAGGGGAGGATGAGCAGTTCTTC
CDR3aa: CAWSATGEDEQFF

j_gene: TRBJ1-1
d_gene: -
abundance: -
v_gene: TRBV28
CDR3nt: TGTGCCAGCAGCCCGGGACACCTGAACACTGAAGCTTTCTTT
CDR3aa: CASSPGHLNTEAFF

j_gene: TRBJ1-2
d_gene: -
abundance: -
v_gene: TRBV7-2
CDR3nt: TGTGCCAGCAGCCCCGGGCGCCCTAACTATGGCTACACCTTC
CDR3aa: CASSPGRPNYGYTF

j_gene: TRBJ1-4
d_gene: -
abundance: -
v_gene: TRBV18
CDR3nt: TGTGCCAGCTCACCTCGGACACAGACTAATGAAAAACTGTTTTTT
CDR3aa: CASSPRTQTNEKLFF

j_gene: TRBJ1-2
d_gene: -
abundance: once
v_gene: TRBV6-1
CDR3nt: TGTGCCAGCAGTGAAGTTGTCCTTAACTATGGCTACACCTTC
CDR3aa: CASSEVVLNYGYTF

j_gene: TRBJ1-2
d_gene: -
abundance: -
v_gene: TRBV21-1
CDR3nt: TGTGCCAGCAGCAAAGAGGGGACAGGGCGTTCTAACTATGGCTACACCTTC
CDR3aa: CASSKEGTGRSNYGYTF

j_gene: TRBJ2-7
d_gene: -
abundance: -
v_gene: TRBV4-1
CDR3nt: TGCGCCAGCAGCCCCTCAGGACTGAGCGAGCAGTACTTC
CDR3aa: CASSPSGLSEQYF

j_gene: TRBJ1-5
d_gene: -
abundance: -
v_gene: TRBV4-3
CDR3nt: TGCGCCAGCAGCCAAGATTATCCGGACAACAAACAGCCCCAGCATTTT
CDR3aa: CASSQDYPDNKQPQHF

j_gene: TRBJ2-1
d_gene: -
abundance: -
v_gene: TRBV7-9
CDR3nt: TGTGCCAGCAGCTTATCCTACAATGAGCAGTTCTTC
CDR3aa: CASSLSYNEQFF

j_gene: TRBJ1-1
d_gene: -
abundance: -
v_gene: TRBV28
CDR3nt: TGTGCCAGCAGCCTTCCGGGTGGTTACACTGAAGCTTTCTTT
CDR3aa: CASSLPGGYTEAFF

j_gene: TRBJ2-2
d_gene: TRBD2
abundance: -
v_gene: TRBV5-4
CDR3nt: TGTGCCAGCAGCACTTCGGCGGGAGGGCCAGCCACCGGGGAGCTGTTTTTT
CDR3aa: CASSTSAGGPATGELFF

j_gene: TRBJ2-3
d_gene: -
abundance: -
v_gene: TRBV10-3
CDR3nt: TGTGCCGCAAGACGGACTACAAACACAGATACGCAGTATTTT
CDR3aa: CAARRTTNTDTQYF

j_gene: TRBJ2-5
d_gene: -
abundance: -
v_gene: TRBV18
CDR3nt: TGTGCCAGCTCACCTGGACTGAAAGAGACCCAGTACTTC
CDR3aa: CASSPGLKETQYF

j_gene: TRBJ1-4
d_gene: TRBD1
abundance: once
v_gene: TRBV2
CDR3nt: TGTGCCAGCAGTTATACAGGGGATGAAAAACTGTTTTTT
CDR3aa: CASSYTGDEKLFF

j_gene: TRBJ1-2
d_gene: TRBD1
abundance: -
v_gene: TRBV6-1
CDR3nt: TGTGCCAGCAGTGACCGGGACAGGGGGCTGGTAAGAGGCTACACCTTC
CDR3aa: CASSDRDRGLVRGYTF